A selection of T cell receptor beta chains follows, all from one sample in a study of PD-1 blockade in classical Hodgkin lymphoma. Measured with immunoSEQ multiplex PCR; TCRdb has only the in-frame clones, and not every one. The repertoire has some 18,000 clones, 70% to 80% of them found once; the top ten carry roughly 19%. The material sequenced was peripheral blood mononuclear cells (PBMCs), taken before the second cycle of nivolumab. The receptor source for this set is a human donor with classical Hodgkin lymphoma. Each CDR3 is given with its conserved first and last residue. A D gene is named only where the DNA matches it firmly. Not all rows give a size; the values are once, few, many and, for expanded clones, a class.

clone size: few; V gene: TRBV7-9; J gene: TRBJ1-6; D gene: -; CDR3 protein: CASSLAQWDRSPLHF; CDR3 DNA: TGTGCCAGCAGCTTAGCCCAATGGGATCGTTCACCCCTCCACTTT
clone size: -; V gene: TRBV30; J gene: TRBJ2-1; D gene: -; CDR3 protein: CAWSLTYNEQFF; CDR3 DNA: TGTGCCTGGAGCTTAACTTACAATGAGCAGTTCTTC
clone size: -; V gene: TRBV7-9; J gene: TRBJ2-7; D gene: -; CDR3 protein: CASLGGDYDEQYF; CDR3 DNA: TGTGCCAGCTTAGGGGGGGACTACGACGAGCAGTACTTC
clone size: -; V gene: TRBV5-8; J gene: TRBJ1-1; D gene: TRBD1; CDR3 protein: CASSLGDRAAFF; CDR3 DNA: TGTGCCAGCAGCTTGGGGGACAGGGCGGCTTTCTTT
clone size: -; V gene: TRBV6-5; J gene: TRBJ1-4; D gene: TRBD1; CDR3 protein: CASSYSGTGGHEKLFF; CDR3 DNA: TGTGCCAGCAGTTACTCCGGGACAGGGGGCCATGAAAAACTGTTTTTT
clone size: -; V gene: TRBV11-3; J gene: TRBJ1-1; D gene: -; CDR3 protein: CASSLSSVNTEAFF; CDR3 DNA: TGTGCCAGCAGCTTAAGTAGCGTTAACACTGAAGCTTTCTTT
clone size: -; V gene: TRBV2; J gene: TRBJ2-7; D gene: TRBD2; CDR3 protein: CAILASSYEQYF; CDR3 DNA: TGTGCCATACTAGCGTCCTCCTACGAGCAGTACTTC
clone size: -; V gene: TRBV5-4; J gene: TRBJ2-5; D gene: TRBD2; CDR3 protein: CASSLGGGYGETQYF; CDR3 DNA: TGTGCCAGCAGCTTGGGGGGGGGATATGGTGAGACCCAGTACTTC
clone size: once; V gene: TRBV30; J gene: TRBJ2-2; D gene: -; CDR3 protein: CAWENTGELFF; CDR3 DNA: TGTGCCTGGGAAAACACCGGGGAGCTGTTTTTT
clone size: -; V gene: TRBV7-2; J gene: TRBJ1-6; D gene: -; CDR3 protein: CASSPLTTVTYNSPLHF; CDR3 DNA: TGTGCCAGCAGCCCTCTAACTACAGTGACTTATAATTCACCCCTCCACTTT
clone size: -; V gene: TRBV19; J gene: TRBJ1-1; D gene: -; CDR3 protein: CASSIVGAEAFF; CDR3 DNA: TGTGCCAGTAGTATAGTTGGGGCCGAAGCTTTCTTT
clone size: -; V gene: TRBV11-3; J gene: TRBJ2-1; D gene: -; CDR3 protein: CASSLDLYNEQFF; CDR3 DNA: TGTGCCAGCAGCTTAGACTTATACAATGAGCAGTTCTTC
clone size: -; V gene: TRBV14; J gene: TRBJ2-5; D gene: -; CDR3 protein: CASSPRGNWETQYF; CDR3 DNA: TGTGCCAGCAGTCCACGGGGCAACTGGGAGACCCAGTACTTC
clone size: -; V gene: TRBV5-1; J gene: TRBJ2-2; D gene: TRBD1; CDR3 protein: CASRNEGTGPAGELFF; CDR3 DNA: TGCGCCAGCAGAAATGAAGGGACAGGGCCCGCCGGGGAGCTGTTTTTT
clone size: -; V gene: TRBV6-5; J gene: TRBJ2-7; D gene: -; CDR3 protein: CASSYDGTPSSYEQYF; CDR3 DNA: TGTGCCAGCAGTTACGACGGGACACCTAGCTCCTACGAGCAGTACTTC
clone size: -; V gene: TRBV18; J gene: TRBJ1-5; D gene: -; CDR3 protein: CASSRKKDQPQHF; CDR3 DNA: TGTGCCAGCTCCCGCAAAAAAGATCAGCCCCAGCATTTT
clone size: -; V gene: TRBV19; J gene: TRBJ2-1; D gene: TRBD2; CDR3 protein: CASKGLAGFNEQFF; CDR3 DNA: TGTGCCAGTAAGGGACTAGCGGGATTCAATGAGCAGTTCTTC
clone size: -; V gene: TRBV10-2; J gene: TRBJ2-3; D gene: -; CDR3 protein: CASSESTRADTQYF; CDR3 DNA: TGCGCCAGCAGTGAGTCGACTCGGGCAGATACGCAGTATTTT
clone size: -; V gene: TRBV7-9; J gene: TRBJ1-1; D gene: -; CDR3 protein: CASSFLQEGNTEAFF; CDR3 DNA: TGTGCCAGCAGCTTTTTACAGGAGGGGAACACTGAAGCTTTCTTT
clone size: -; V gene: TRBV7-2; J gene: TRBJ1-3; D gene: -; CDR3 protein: CASTLSRGGNTIYF; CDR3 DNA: TGTGCCAGCACCCTCTCTAGGGGTGGAAACACCATATATTTT
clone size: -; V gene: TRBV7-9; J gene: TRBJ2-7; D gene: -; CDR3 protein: CASSLPYPSGQGGYEQYF; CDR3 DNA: TGTGCCAGCAGCCTTCCTTACCCCTCCGGGCAGGGGGGCTACGAGCAGTACTTC
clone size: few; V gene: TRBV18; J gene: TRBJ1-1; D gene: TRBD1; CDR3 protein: CASSPQNRGTEAFF; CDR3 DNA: TGTGCCAGCTCACCACAGAACAGGGGCACTGAAGCTTTCTTT
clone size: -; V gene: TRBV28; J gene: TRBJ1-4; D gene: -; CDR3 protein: CASSFGPGREKLFF; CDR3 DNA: TGTGCCAGCAGTTTTGGGCCAGGGAGAGAAAAACTGTTTTTT
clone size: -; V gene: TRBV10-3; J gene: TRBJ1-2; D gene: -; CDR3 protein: CAIKGGGDGYTF; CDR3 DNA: TGTGCCATCAAGGGGGGGGGAGATGGCTACACCTTC
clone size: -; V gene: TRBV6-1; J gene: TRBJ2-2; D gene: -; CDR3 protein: CASRGRGETGELFF; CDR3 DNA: TGTGCCAGCAGGGGCAGGGGGGAAACCGGGGAGCTGTTTTTT
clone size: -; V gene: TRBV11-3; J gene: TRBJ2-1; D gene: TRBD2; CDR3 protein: CASSQGLAAYNEQFF; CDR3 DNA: TGTGCCAGCAGCCAAGGACTAGCGGCCTACAATGAGCAGTTCTTC
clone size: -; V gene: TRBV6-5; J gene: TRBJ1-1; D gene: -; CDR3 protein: CASTRRANTEAFF; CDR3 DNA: TGTGCCAGCACCCGGAGGGCCAACACTGAAGCTTTCTTT
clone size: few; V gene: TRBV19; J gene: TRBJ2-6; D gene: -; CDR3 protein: CASSLPGEVGANVLTF; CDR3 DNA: TGTGCCAGTAGTTTGCCAGGGGAGGTTGGGGCCAACGTCCTGACTTTC
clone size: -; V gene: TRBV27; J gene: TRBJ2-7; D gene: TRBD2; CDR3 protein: CASSFGSGRGEQYF; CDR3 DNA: TGTGCCAGCAGTTTTGGGAGCGGGAGAGGGGAGCAGTACTTC
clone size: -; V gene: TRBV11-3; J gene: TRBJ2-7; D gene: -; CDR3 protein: CASSLVGYEQYF; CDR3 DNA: TGTGCCAGCAGCTTAGTGGGATACGAGCAGTACTTC
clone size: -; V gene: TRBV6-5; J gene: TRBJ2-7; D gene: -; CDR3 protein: CASRYEWQGSPYEQYF; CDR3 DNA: TGTGCCAGCAGGTACGAATGGCAGGGGTCCCCCTACGAGCAGTACTTC
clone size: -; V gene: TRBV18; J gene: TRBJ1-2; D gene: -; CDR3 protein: CASSPSGNYGYTF; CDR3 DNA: TGTGCCAGCTCACCGTCCGGGAACTATGGCTACACCTTC
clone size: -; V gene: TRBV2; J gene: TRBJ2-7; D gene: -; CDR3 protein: CASSDRGVEHGYYEQYF; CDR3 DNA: TGTGCCAGCAGTGATCGGGGCGTGGAACACGGCTACTACGAGCAGTACTTC
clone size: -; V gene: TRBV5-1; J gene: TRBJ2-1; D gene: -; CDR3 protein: CASSSGPGWDNEQFF; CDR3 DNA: TGCGCCAGCAGCTCGGGACCTGGGTGGGATAATGAGCAGTTCTTC
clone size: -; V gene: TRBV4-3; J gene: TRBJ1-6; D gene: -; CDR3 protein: CASSHDTGNSPLHF; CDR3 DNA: TGCGCCAGCAGCCATGATACAGGGAACTCACCCCTCCACTTT
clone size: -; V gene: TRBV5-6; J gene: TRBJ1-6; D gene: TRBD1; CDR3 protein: CASSFGRGRNSPLHF; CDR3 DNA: TGTGCCAGCAGCTTTGGCAGGGGGCGTAATTCACCCCTCCACTTT
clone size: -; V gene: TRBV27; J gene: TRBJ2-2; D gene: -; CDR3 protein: CASTLRGTGELFF; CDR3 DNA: TGTGCCAGCACCCTTAGGGGCACCGGGGAGCTGTTTTTT
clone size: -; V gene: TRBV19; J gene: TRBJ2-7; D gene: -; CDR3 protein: CASSALNNPYEQYF; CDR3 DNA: TGTGCCAGTAGTGCCCTTAATAACCCCTACGAGCAGTACTTC
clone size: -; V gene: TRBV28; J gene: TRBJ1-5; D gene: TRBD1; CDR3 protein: CASSSYRGPLNQPQHF; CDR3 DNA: TGTGCCAGCAGTTCCTACAGGGGTCCTCTCAATCAGCCCCAGCATTTT
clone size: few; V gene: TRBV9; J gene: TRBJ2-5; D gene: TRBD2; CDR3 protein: CASSIGVSGGAGETQYF; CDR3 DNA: TGTGCCAGCAGCATAGGAGTTAGCGGGGGGGCTGGAGAGACCCAGTACTTC
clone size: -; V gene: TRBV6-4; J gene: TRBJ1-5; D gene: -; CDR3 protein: CASSVDTNQPQHF; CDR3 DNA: TGTGCCAGCAGTGTCGACACCAATCAGCCCCAGCATTTT
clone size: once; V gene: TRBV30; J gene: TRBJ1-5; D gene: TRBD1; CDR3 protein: CAWSMGQGVTPQHF; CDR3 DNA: TGTGCCTGGAGTATGGGACAGGGGGTCACGCCCCAGCATTTT
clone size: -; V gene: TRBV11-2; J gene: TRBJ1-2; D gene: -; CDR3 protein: CASSLDLRGRSYGYTF; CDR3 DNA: TGTGCCAGCAGCTTAGATCTGCGGGGTCGGAGTTATGGCTACACCTTC
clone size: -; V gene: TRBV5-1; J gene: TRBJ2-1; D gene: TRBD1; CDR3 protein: CASSVDRENTLYNEQFF; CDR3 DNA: TGCGCCAGCAGCGTGGACAGGGAGAATACATTGTACAATGAGCAGTTCTTC
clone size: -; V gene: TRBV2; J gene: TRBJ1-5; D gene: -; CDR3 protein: CASSLDNQPQHF; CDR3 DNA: TGTGCCAGCAGTTTGGACAACCAGCCCCAGCATTTT
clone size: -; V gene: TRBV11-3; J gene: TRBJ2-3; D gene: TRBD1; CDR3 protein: CASSLGQTITDTQYF; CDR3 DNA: TGTGCCAGCAGCTTGGGACAGACCATCACAGATACGCAGTATTTT
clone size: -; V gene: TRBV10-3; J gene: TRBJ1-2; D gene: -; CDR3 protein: CAISPGQTYGYTF; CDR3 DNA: TGTGCCATCAGTCCCGGACAGACCTATGGCTACACCTTC
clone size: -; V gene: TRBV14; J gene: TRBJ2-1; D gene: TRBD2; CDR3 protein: CASSQDRGLAGFNEQFF; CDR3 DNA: TGTGCCAGCAGCCAAGATCGGGGGCTAGCGGGCTTCAATGAGCAGTTCTTC
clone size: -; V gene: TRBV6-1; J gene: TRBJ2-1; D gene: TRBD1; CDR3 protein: CASSGTGVDEQFF; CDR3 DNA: TGTGCCAGCAGTGGGACAGGGGTTGATGAGCAGTTCTTC
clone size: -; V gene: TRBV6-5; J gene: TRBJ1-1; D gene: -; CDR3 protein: CASTPGLKNTEAFF; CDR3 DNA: TGTGCCAGCACCCCGGGCCTTAAGAACACTGAAGCTTTCTTT
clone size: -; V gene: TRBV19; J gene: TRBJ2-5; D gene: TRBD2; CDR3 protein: CASSPSGLQETQYF; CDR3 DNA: TGTGCCAGTAGCCCTAGCGGGTTGCAAGAGACCCAGTACTTC
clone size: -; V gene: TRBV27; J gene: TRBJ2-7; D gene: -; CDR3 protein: CASSYKPTESYEQYF; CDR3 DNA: TGTGCCAGCAGTTATAAACCGACCGAGTCCTACGAGCAGTACTTC
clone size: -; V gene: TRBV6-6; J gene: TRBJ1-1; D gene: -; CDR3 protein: CASSYGENTEAFF; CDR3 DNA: TGTGCCAGCAGTTACGGCGAGAACACTGAAGCTTTCTTT
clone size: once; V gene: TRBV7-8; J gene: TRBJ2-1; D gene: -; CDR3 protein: CASSLGDADERQFF; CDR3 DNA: TGTGCCAGCAGCTTAGGGGACGCGGACGAGAGGCAGTTCTTC